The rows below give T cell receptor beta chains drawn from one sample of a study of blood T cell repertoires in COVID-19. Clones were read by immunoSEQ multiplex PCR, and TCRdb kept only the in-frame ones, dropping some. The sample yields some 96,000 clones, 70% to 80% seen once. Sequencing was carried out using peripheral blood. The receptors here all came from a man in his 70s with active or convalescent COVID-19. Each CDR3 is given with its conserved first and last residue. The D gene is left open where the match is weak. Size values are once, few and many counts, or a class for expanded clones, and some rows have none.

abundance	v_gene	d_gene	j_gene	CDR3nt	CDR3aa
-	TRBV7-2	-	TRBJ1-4	TGTGCCAGCAGCTTAGTAGGCAGGGTCGCTGAAAAACTGTTTTTT	CASSLVGRVAEKLFF
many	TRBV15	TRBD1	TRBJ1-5	TGTGCCACCAGCAGTAGGGGACAGCTCAATCAGCCCCAGCATTTT	CATSSRGQLNQPQHF
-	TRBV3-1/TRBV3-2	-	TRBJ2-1	TGTGCCAGCAGCCAAGATCTTTTAACGGTCTCCTACAATGAGCAGTTCTTC	CASSQDLLTVSYNEQFF
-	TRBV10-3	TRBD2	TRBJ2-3	TGTGCCATCAGTGAGTCGGGAGGGCTGGGGGCAGATACGCAGTATTTT	CAISESGGLGADTQYF
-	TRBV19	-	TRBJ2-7	TGTGCCAGTAGTTCCGGTTCCCCCTACGAGCAGTACTTC	CASSSGSPYEQYF
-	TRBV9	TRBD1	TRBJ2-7	TGTGCCAGCAGCCTAGTCGGGACAGGGGCGTCTGGCGAGCAGTACTTC	CASSLVGTGASGEQYF
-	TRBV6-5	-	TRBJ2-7	TGTGCCAGCAGTTACGACTGGACAGCCCCCTACGAGCAGTACTTC	CASSYDWTAPYEQYF
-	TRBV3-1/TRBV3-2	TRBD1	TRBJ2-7	TGTGCCAGCAGCCGGGACAGGGACTACGAGCAGTACTTC	CASSRDRDYEQYF
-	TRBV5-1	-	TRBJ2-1	TGCGCCAGCAGCAACAAAGCCCCCCAGGTTAATGAGCAGTTCTTC	CASSNKAPQVNEQFF
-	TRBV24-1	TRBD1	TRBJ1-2	TGTGCCACCAGTGATGCAGGGGGCTGGGGCTACACCTTC	CATSDAGGWGYTF
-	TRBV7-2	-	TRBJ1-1	TGTGCCAGCAGCGTCAGGATGAACACTGAAGCTTTCTTT	CASSVRMNTEAFF
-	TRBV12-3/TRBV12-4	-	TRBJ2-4	TGTGCCAGCGCCACCTCCAGGAACATTCAGTACTTC	CASATSRNIQYF
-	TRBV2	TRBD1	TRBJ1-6	TGTGCCAGCAGTGCCCGACAGGGGGCCAGTTCACCCCTCCACTTT	CASSARQGASSPLHF
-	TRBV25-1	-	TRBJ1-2	TGTGCCAGCAGAGACTCCGGGTCCAGTTCGGGCTACACCTTC	CASRDSGSSSGYTF
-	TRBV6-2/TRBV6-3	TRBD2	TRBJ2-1	TGTGCCAGCAGTTACTCGGGAGGGTCTAGCTCCTACAATGAGCAGTTCTTC	CASSYSGGSSSYNEQFF
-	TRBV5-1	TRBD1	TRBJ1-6	TGCGCCAGCAGCTTGGCCGGGACAGGGGCTTCACCCCTCCACTTT	CASSLAGTGASPLHF
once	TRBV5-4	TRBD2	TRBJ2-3	TGTGCCAGCAGCTTAACTAGCGGGAGAACAGATACGCAGTATTTT	CASSLTSGRTDTQYF
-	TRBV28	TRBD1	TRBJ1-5	TGTGCCACCAAATACAGGGGCCAAAATCAGCCCCAGCATTTT	CATKYRGQNQPQHF
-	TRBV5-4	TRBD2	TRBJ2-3	TGTGCCAGCAGCTTCCTGGCGGGAGGGGCGGCAGATACGCAGTATTTT	CASSFLAGGAADTQYF
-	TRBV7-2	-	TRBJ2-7	TGTGCCAGCAGCCTTACAGGGATCGAGCAGTACTTC	CASSLTGIEQYF
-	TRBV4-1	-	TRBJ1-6	TGCGCCAGCAGCCAAGCCCCCAGCTCCTATAATTCACCCCTCCACTTT	CASSQAPSSYNSPLHF
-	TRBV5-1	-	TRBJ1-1	TGCGCCAGCAGCGCCAGGGGTGGGTGGTCTGAAGCTTTCTTT	CASSARGGWSEAFF
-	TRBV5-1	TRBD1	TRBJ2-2	TGCGCCAGCAGCCAAATGACAGGGGGTAACACCGGGGAGCTGTTTTTT	CASSQMTGGNTGELFF
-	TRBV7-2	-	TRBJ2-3	TGTGCCAGCAGCTTAGCGTCAGGGCAAAGCACAGATACGCAGTATTTT	CASSLASGQSTDTQYF
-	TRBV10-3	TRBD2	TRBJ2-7	TGTGCCATCAGTGACAACCGAGCGGGAGGGGGCGAGCAGTACTTC	CAISDNRAGGGEQYF
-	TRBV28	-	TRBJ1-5	TGTGCCAGCAGTTTGGCGTCTCGACTTAGCAATCAGCCCCAGCATTTT	CASSLASRLSNQPQHF
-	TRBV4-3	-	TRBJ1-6	TGCGCCAGCAGCCACAGGGGTTTTAATTCACCCCTCCACTTT	CASSHRGFNSPLHF
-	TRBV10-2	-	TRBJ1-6	TGCGCCAGCCTGCAGGGTCAGGCACCCCTCCACTTT	CASLQGQAPLHF
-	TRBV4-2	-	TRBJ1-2	TGTGCCAGCAGCCAACCGAATGGGGCAGGGCTAAACCTAAACTATGGCTACACCTTC	CASSQPNGAGLNLNYGYTF
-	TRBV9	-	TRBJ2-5	TGTGCCAGCAGCGTTGAACAGGCGTACCAAGAGACCCAGTACTTC	CASSVEQAYQETQYF
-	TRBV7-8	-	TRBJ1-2	TGTGCCAGCAGCCCCGGCGGGGTGAGCTATGGCTACACCTTC	CASSPGGVSYGYTF
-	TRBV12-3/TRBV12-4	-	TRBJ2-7	TGTGCCAGCAGCCCCTCAGGGGTCGAGCAGTACTTC	CASSPSGVEQYF
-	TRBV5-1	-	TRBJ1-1	TGCGCCAGCAGCTTGATGTCAGGGGAAGGGAATGAAGCTTTCTTT	CASSLMSGEGNEAFF
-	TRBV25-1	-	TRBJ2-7	TGTGCCAGCAGTGAAGGGGGCCACTACGAGCAGTACTTC	CASSEGGHYEQYF
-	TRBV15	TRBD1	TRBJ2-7	TGTGCCACCAGCATCGGACAGGGGAGAACCCTGATCTCCTACGAGCAGTACTTC	CATSIGQGRTLISYEQYF
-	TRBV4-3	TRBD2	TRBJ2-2	TGCGCCAGCAGCCAAGGACCGGGGGGGGCCGCGACCACCGGGGAGCTGTTTTTT	CASSQGPGGAATTGELFF
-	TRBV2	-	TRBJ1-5	TGTGCCAGCAGCGCGGAGGGCAATCAGCCCCAGCATTTT	CASSAEGNQPQHF
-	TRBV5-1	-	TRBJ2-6	TGCGCCAGCAGCTTGTATCTGGGCGCGGGCTCTGGGGCCAACGTCCTGACTTTC	CASSLYLGAGSGANVLTF
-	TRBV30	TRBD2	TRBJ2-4	TGTGCCTGGAGTGCGGGGGGGGATCTAAACATTCAGTACTTC	CAWSAGGDLNIQYF
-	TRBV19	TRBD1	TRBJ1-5	TGTGCCAGTAGTATAGGTGGACAGGGGTTAGCCTTATATCAGCCCCAGCATTTT	CASSIGGQGLALYQPQHF
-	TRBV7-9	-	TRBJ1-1	TGTGCCAGCAGCTTAGGGTCAGGGCAGAACACTGAAGCTTTCTTT	CASSLGSGQNTEAFF